One and the same sample provided the 18 T cell receptor beta chains below, sequenced in a study of cytomegalovirus exposure and HLA in healthy donors (dated by TCRdb to about 2017). The method was the immunoSEQ multiplex PCR assay. The multiplex PCR relied on a mix of 60 forward primers for TCR Vbeta segments and 13 reverse primers for TCR Jbeta segments. As stored in TCRdb, this immuneACCESS dataset retains in-frame rearrangements with V and J assigned. A fraction of the clones does not appear; measured against another copy, unresolved V genes explain less than half of the discrepancy, and the remainder lacks a known reason. Recorded for this sample are some 140,000 clones; approximately 79% of them occurred a single time. The ten most abundant clones make up around 4.1% of the sample. Sequencing was done on a sample of PBMCs. These receptors all come from a man aged 18 to 29 in good health and CMV-seropositive.

Written as DNA, the CDR3 is TGTGCCCGTCAAGGACAGGGGGGAAAGGGAGGCTACACCTTC. Protein sequence: CARQGQGGKGGYTF. The chain recombines TRBV30 with TRBJ1-2, with TRBD1 matching 10 bases. Germline V CDR1 and CDR2: GTSNPN, SVGIG (reference sequence). This CDR3 has 14 amino acids. The V gene end was trimmed by 8 bases and the J gene end by 8 bases; junction bases not matched to a gene: 14.

The rearrangement links TRBV7-2 to TRBJ2-1; 7 bases are a match to TRBD2. The CDR3 runs to 17 residues. With V trimmed by 1 base and J by 7 bases, 13 bases remained unmatched. Per germline, CDR1 SGHTA and CDR2 FQGNSA. The CDR3: CASSLVVGRELGNEQFF. The CDR3 nucleotides are TGTGCCAGCAGCTTAGTAGTAGGGCGGGAGCTGGGTAATGAGCAGTTCTTC.

The sample holds a few counts of this clone. The chain links TRBV7-2 to TRBJ1-2; D is undetermined. Germline values: CDR1 SGHTA, CDR2 FQGNSA. This CDR3 is 15 amino acids long. The ends were cut back, 2 bases at V and 3 bases at J, with 13 bases in the middle. This CDR3 reads CASSLFGGLDYGYTF. CDR3 nucleotides: TGTGCCAGCAGCTTATTCGGAGGATTGGACTATGGCTACACCTTC.

The V gene is TRBV2, the J gene TRBJ2-7; 8 bases are shared with TRBD2. The V gene's germline CDR1 is SNHLY and CDR2 FYNNEI. Losses at the gene ends were 4 bases for V and 4 bases for J; bases not matched to a gene: 9. CDR3 size: 15 residues. For the CDR3, the DNA is TGTGCCAGCAGTGTGGAATCCGGGGGGGGGTACGAGCAGTACTTC. Its translation is CASSVESGGGYEQYF. Complete variable domain (other parts from reference TRBV2 and TRBJ2-7): EPEVTQTPSHQVTQMGQEVILRCVPISNHLYFYWYRQILGQKVEFLVSFYNNEISEKSEIFDDQFSVERPDGSNFTLKIRSTKLEDSAMYFCASSVESGGGYEQYFGPGTRLTVT.

This chain links TRBV6-5 with TRBJ1-2; TRBD1 matches 8 bases. Germline loops: CDR1 MNHEY, CDR2 SVGAGI. The CDR3 consists of 15 residues. V lost 2 bases, J lost 8 bases, and 10 bases stayed unmatched. This CDR3 is CASSYNPKGQGGYTF. For the CDR3, the DNA is TGTGCCAGCAGTTACAATCCGAAAGGACAGGGCGGCTACACCTTC.

The rearrangement uses TRBV19 and TRBJ1-5, with D possibly being TRBD1 (6 bases). V lost 7 bases and J lost 4, with 14 bases in between. Germline V lookup: CDR1 LNHDA, CDR2 SQIVND (reference sequence). This CDR3 is 14 amino acids long. CDR3 coding DNA: TGTGCCAGTACCTCAACGGACAGTAATCAGCCCCAGCATTTT. Protein product: CASTSTDSNQPQHF.

The CDR3 DNA sequence: TGTGCCAGCTCACCACCTCCTCCCGGGAGGGACACTGAAGCTTTCTTT. Residues: CASSPPPPGRDTEAFF. The chain recombines TRBV18 with TRBJ1-1, with D uncertain. This CDR3 comprises 16 residues. Trimming removed 0 bases at V and 3 bases at J, with 14 bases between. Germline loops: CDR1 KGHSH, CDR2 LQKENI.

This clone was seen more than once but under ten times. The V gene is TRBV7-9, the J gene TRBJ1-2, with a weak D call TRBD1 (5 bases). The V gene's germline CDR1 is SEHNR and CDR2 FQNEAQ (reference sequence). CDR3 length: 13 residues. Between the trimmed V and J ends, which lost 6 bases and 5 bases, there was a span of 13 bases. The CDR3, as DNA: TGTGCCAGCAGTCCCCGGGGGGGGTATGGCTACACCTTC. Translating gives CASSPRGGYGYTF.

The chain carries TRBV9 and TRBJ1-1; no firm D call. This CDR3 has 18 residues. V was cut by 4 bases and J by 6 bases, with 28 bases left in between. The V gene's germline CDR1 is SGDLS and CDR2 YYNGEE. The CDR3 spells CASSPPQAGGAKGAEAFF. CDR3 in DNA: TGTGCCAGCAGCCCGCCTCAGGCAGGCGGCGCAAAGGGAGCTGAAGCTTTCTTT.

This chain uses TRBV19 with TRBJ1-2; D is uncertain. The CDR3 is 15 residues long. Between the trimmed V and J ends, which lost 2 bases and 0 bases, there was a span of 10 bases. Germline CDR1 and CDR2: LNHDA and SQIVND (reference sequence). This CDR3 reads CASSISARTNYGYTF. In DNA form, the CDR3 reads TGTGCCAGTAGTATATCGGCCAGGACTAACTATGGCTACACCTTC.

The chain combines TRBV19 with TRBJ2-5, with D perhaps matching TRBD1 (6 bases). In germline, CDR1 is LNHDA, CDR2 SQIVND (reference sequence). The CDR3 runs 13 residues. V was shortened by 4 bases and J by 5 bases, with 11 bases between the two germline ends. This CDR3 reads CASSTGQLETQYF. CDR3 DNA sequence: TGTGCCAGTAGTACAGGACAGCTGGAGACCCAGTACTTC.

The gene calls are TRBV7-2 and TRBJ1-2; the match to TRBD1 covers 9 bases. The CDR3 has 14 amino acids. With V trimmed by 2 bases and J by 7 bases, 5 bases remained unmatched. CDR1 and CDR2 (germline): SGHTA, FQGNSA. CDR3 coding DNA: TGTGCCAGCAGCTTACCGGGACAGGGCCTTGGCTACACCTTC. Residues: CASSLPGQGLGYTF.

This clone was seen just once. The chain has TRBV4-3 and TRBJ2-7, with a possible D match to TRBD1 (6 bases). This CDR3 contains 16 residues. Germline CDR1 LGHNA, CDR2 YSLEER. Trimming took 1 base from V and 1 from J, leaving 14 bases between them. The CDR3 sequence is CASSQGRGRESYEQYF. In nucleotides, the CDR3 is TGCGCCAGCAGCCAAGGCAGGGGCAGGGAATCCTACGAGCAGTACTTC.

This clone was recorded once. The conserved phenylalanine or tryptophan normally closing the CDR3 is absent here, so this likely arose from a read error. It is unclear where the CDR3 begins or ends on the DNA, so no DNA is shown, and the CDR3 is as TCRdb lists it. The gene calls are TRBV6-5 and TRBJ2-6; TRBD2, as called in the table, went unchecked against the DNA. Germline V gene sequence: CDR1 MNHEY, CDR2 SVGAGI. Both ends counted, the CDR3 spans 9 residues. The CDR3 loop reads CASSYSQGG.

In DNA form, the CDR3 reads TGTGCCAGCAGCTTGTCTCGGGTGTCTAGGCAGCCCCAGCATTTT. Its translation is CASSLSRVSRQPQHF. V gene TRBV5-6 combines with J gene TRBJ1-5; D is unclear. Germline CDR1 SGHDT, CDR2 YYEEEE. Deletions cut 1 base from V and 7 bases from J, with 15 bases between. The CDR3 is 15 residues long. Together with reference TRBV5-6 and TRBJ1-5, the CDR3 gives the full variable domain: DAGVTQSPTHLIKTRGQQVTLRCSPKSGHDTVSWYQQALGQGPQFIFQYYEEEERQRGNFPDRFSGHQFPNYSSELNVNALLLGDSALYLCASSLSRVSRQPQHFGDGTRLSIL.

With regard to this clone: The junction and the germline gene differ at one end; a read error may be behind it. This chain connects TRBV7-7 to TRBJ2-5; 8 nucleotides match TRBD2. CDR3 length: 15 residues. CDR1 is SSHAT, CDR2 FNYEAQ, per germline (reference sequence). CDR3 nucleotide sequence: TGTGCTAGCAGCTTAGGACCGGGGGGGCGCGAGACCCAGTACTTC. Amino acids: CASSLGPGGRETQYF.

The chain joins TRBV30 to TRBJ2-2, with a tentative D call TRBD2 (6 bases). Germline CDR1 GTSNPN, CDR2 SVGIG (reference sequence). V lost 2 bases to trimming and J lost 5 bases, with 15 bases between them. The CDR3 loop spans 15 amino acids. DNA for the CDR3: TGTGCCTGGAGTTTAGGAGGGATTGTAACCGGGGAGCTGTTTTTT. It codes for CAWSLGGIVTGELFF.

J is TRBJ2-1 and V is TRBV2, with TRBD2 matching over 7 bases. This CDR3 has 13 amino acids. Germline V lookup: CDR1 SNHLY, CDR2 FYNNEI. The V and J ends lost 1 base and 9 bases, in that order; junction bases with no gene match: 3. The CDR3 DNA reads as TGTGCCAGCAGTGAAGGCGGGGGTGGTGAGCAGTTCTTC. As protein: CASSEGGGGEQFF.